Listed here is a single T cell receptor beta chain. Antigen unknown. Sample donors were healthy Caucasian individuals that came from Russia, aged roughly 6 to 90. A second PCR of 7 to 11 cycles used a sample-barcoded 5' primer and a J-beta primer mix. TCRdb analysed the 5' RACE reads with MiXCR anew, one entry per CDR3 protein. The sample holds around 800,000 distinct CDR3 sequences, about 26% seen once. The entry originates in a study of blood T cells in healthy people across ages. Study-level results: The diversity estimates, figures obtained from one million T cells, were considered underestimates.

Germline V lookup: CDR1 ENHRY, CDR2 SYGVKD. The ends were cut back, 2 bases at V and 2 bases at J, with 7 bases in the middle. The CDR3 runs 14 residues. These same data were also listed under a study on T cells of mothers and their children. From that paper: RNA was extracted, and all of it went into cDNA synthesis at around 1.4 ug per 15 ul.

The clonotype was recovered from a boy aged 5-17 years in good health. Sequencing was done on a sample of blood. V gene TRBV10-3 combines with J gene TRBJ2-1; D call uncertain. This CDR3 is CAISEGQTYNEQFF. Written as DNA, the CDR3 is TGTGCCATCAGTGAGGGCCAGACCTACAATGAGCAGTTCTTC.